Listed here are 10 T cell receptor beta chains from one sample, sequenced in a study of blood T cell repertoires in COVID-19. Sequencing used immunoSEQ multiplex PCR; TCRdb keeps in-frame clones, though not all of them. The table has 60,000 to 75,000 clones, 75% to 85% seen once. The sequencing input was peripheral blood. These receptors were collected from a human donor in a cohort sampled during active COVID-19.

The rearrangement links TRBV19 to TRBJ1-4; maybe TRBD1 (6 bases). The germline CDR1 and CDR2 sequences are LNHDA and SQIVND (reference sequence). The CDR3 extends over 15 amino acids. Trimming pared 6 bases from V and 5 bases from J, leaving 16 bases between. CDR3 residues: CASSPRQALNEKLFF. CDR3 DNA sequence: TGTGCCAGTAGCCCGAGACAGGCCCTAAATGAAAAACTGTTTTTT.

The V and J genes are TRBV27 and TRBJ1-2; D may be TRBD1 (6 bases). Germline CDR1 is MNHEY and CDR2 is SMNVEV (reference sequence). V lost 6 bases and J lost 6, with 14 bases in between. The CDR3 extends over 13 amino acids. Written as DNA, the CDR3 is TGTGCCAGCAGCCTTGGGAGGGGGGATGGCTACACCTTC. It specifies CASSLGRGDGYTF.

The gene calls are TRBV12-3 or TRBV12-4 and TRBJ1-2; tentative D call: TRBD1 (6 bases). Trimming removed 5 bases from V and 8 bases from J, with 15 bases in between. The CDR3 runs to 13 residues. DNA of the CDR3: TGTGCCAGCAGTATCAGGCAGGGGAAGGGCTACACCTTC. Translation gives CASSIRQGKGYTF.

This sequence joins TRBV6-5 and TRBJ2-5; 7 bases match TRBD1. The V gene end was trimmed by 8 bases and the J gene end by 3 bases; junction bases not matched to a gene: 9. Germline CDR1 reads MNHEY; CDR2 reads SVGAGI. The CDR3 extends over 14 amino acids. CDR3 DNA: TGTGCCAGCCTACAGGGGACCGCAAAAGAGACCCAGTACTTC. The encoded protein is CASLQGTAKETQYF.

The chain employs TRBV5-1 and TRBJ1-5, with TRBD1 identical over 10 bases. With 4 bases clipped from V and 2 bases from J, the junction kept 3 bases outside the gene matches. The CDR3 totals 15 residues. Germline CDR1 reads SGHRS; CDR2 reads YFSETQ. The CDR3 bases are TGCGCCAGCAGCCCCGGGACAGGGGGCAATCAGCCCCAGCATTTT. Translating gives CASSPGTGGNQPQHF.

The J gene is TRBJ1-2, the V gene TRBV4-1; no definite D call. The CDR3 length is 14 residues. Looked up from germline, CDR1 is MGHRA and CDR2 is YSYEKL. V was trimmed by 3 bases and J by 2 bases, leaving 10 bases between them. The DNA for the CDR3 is TGCGCCAGCAGCCACCCTACACAGAACTATGGCTACACCTTC. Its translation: CASSHPTQNYGYTF.

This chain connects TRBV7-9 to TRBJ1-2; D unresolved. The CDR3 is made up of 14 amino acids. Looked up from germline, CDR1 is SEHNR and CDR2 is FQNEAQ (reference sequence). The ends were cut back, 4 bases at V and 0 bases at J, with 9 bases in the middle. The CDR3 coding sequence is TGTGCCAGCAGCTATCGGGGATCTAACTATGGCTACACCTTC. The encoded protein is CASSYRGSNYGYTF.

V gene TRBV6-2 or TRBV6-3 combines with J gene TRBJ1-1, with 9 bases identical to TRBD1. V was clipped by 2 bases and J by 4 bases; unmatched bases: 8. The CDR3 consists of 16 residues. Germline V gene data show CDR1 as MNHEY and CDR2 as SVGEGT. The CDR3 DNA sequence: TGTGCCAGCAGTTACCCGACAGGGGGGGGAGGCACTGAAGCTTTCTTT. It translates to CASSYPTGGGGTEAFF.

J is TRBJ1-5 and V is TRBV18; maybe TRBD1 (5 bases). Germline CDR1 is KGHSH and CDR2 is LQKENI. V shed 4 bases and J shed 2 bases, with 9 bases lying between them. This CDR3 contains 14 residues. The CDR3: CASSQGFGNQPQHF. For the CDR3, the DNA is TGTGCCAGCTCACAGGGGTTCGGCAATCAGCCCCAGCATTTT.

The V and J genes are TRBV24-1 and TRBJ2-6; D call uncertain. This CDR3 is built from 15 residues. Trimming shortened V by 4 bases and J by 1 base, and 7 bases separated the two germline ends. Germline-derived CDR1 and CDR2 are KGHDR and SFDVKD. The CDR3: CATSDPTSGANVLTF. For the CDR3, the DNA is TGTGCCACCAGTGACCCCACTTCTGGGGCCAACGTCCTGACTTTC.